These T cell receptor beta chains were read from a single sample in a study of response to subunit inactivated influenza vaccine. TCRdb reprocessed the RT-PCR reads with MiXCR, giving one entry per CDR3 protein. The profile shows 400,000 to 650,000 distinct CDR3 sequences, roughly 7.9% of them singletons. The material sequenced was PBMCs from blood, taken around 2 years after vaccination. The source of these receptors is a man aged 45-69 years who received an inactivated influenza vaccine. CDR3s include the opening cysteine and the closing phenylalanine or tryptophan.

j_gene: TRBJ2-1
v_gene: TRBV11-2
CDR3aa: CASSRGGTSRVEQFF

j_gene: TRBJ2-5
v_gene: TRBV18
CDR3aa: CASSPPGQETQYF

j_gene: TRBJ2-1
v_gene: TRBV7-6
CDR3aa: CASSPSYGRGFNEQFF

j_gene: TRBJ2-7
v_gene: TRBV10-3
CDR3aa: CAISESPGLSSYEQYF

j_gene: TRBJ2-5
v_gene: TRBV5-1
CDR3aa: CASSVGQAQETQYF

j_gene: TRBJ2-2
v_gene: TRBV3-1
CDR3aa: CASSPGDRLGPGELFF

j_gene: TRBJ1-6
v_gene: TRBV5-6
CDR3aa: CASNRSPTGMNSPLHF

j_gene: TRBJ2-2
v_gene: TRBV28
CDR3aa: CASKAGAFTGELFF

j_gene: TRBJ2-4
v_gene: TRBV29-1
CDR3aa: CSVADTLAKNIQYF

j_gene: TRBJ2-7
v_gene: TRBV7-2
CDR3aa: CASRESSGVHEQYF

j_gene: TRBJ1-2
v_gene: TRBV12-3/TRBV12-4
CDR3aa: CASSLGQSLYGYTF

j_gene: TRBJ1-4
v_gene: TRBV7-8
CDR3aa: CASSGRVGEKLFF

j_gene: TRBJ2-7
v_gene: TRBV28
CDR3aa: CTQDRFTYEQYF

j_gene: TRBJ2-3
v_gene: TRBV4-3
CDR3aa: CASSQGNTGTDTQYF

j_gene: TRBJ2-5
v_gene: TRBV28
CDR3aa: CASSRSSAPETQYF

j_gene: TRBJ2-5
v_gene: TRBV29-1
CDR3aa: CSVGRTQETQYF

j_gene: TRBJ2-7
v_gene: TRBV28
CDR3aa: CASPFTGTSSYEQYF

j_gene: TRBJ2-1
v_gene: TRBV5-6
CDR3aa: CASSWTSGWGNEQFF

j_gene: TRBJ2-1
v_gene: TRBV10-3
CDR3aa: CAIQGPGLDYEQFF

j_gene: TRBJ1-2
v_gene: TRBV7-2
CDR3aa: CASSLPGQGSYGYTF

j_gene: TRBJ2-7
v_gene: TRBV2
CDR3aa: CASSGPTASSYEQYF

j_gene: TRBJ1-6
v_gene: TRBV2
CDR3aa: CASSERYNSPLHF

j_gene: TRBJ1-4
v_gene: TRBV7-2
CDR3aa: CASSLVAGGIGEKLFF

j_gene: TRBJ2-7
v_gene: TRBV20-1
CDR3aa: CSARDPPKSYEQYF

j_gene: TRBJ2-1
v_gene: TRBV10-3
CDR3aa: CAISESQDRANEQFF

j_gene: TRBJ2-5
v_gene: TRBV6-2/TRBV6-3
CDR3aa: CASSYSATGLYQETQYF

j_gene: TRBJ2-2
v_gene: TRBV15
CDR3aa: CATSSGSPNTGELFF

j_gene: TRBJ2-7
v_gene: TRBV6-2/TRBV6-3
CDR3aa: CASSQLSGTSGREQYF

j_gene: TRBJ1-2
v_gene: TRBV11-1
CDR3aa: CASSPGRDPRYGYTF

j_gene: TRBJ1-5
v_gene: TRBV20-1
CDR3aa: CSATQGKGQPQHF

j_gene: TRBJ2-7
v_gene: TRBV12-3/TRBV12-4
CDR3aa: CASSLRTGHYEQYF

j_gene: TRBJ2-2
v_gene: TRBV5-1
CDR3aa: CASSFLGGANTGELFF

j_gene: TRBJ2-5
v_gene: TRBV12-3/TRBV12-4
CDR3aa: CASSLGMETQYF

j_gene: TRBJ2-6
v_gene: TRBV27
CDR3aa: CASSSRITGTGANVLTF

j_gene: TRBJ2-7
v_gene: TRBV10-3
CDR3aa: CAISRGDEQYF

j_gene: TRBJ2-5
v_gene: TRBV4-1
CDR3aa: CASSQVDNQETQYF

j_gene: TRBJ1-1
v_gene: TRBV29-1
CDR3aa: CSVDKTVAFF

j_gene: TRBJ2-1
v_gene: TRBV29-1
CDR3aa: CSVDSRGYNEQFF

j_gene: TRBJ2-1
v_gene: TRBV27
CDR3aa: CASSLRLPSYNEQFF

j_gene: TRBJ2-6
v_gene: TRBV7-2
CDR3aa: CASSYPDRAGANVLTF

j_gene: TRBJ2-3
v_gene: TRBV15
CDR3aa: CATSRAARTDTQYF

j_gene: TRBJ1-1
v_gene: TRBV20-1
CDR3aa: CSAEGQVNTEAFF

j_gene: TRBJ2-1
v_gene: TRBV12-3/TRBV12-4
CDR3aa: CASCLPSGQGGFSNEQFF